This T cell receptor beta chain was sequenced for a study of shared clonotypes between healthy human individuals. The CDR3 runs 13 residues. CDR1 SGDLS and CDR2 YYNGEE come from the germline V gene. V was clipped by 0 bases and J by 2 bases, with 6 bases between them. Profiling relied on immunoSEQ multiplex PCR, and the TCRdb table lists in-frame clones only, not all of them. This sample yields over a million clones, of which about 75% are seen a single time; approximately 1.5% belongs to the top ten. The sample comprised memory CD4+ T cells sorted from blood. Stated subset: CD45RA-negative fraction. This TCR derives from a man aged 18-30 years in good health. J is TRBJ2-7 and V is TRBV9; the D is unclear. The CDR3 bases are TGTGCCAGCAGCGTAGAAAACACCTACGAGCAGTACTTC. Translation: CASSVENTYEQYF.